Presented here are 27 T cell receptor beta chains from one specimen sequenced in a study of blood T cells in healthy people across ages. The second PCR ran roughly 6 to 11 cycles with a sample-barcoded 5' primer and J-beta primers. TCRdb called the 5' RACE reads again in MiXCR, with one record for every CDR3 protein. Seen here are about 620,000 distinct CDR3 sequences, over 40% observed once, and the top ten hold less than 15%. Material: blood. Receptors originate from a woman older than 75 in good health.

V usage is TRBV29-1 and J usage is TRBJ2-3; tentative D call: TRBD2 (6 bases). The CDR3 spans 11 residues. Trimming removed 7 bases at V and 7 bases at J, with 12 bases between. Germline CDR1 is SQVTM and CDR2 is ANQGSEA. Here the CDR3 DNA reads TGCAGCGCCCGCGGGACGAATACGCAGTATTTT. This codes for CSARGTNTQYF.

This clonotype was picked up a small number of times. The chain has TRBV30 and TRBJ2-3, with 8 positions matching TRBD2. Trimming removed 5 bases from V and 14 bases from J; junction bases left unmatched: 9. There are 11 residues in the CDR3. Germline assignment: CDR1 GTSNPN and CDR2 SVGIG (reference sequence). CDR3 in amino acids: CAWSPGRVRYF. The DNA for the CDR3 is TGTGCCTGGTCCCCCGGGAGGGTGAGGTATTTT.

A remark on this clonotype: Since a much larger clone is just one base distant, this may be a read error. The rearrangement links TRBV12-3 or TRBV12-4 to TRBJ2-5; D is perhaps TRBD1 (7 bases). The CDR3 runs 16 residues. Trimming removed 5 bases at V and 11 bases at J, with 27 bases between. The CDR3 here is CASSRTGEVGKNEQYF. CDR3 in DNA: TGTGCCAGCAGTAGAACAGGGGAGGTGGGGAAAAATGAGCAGTACTTC.

This chain uses TRBV7-2 with TRBJ2-1, with D perhaps being TRBD1 or TRBD2 (6 bases each). Trimming took off 5 bases at V and 12 bases at J, with 14 bases between the two ends. This CDR3 is built from 12 residues. CDR1 and CDR2 (germline): SGHTA, FQGNSA. The CDR3 loop is CASSPTGAGQFF. In DNA, the CDR3 is TGTGCCAGCAGCCCTACGGGGGCGGGGCAGTTCTTC. The complete variable domain, with remaining parts taken from reference TRBV7-2 and TRBJ2-1, reads GAGVSQSPSNKVTEKGKDVELRCDPISGHTALYWYRQSLGQGLEFLIYFQGNSAPDKSGLPSDRFSAERTGGSVSTLTIQRTQQEDSAVYLCASSPTGAGQFFGPGTRLTVL.

About this clonotype: A much more abundant neighbour one base away suggests this may be a read error. This chain uses TRBV12-3 or TRBV12-4 with TRBJ2-1, with 8 nucleotides matching TRBD2. The CDR3 runs to 15 residues. CDR3 nucleotides: TGTGCCGGCAGTACCTCGGGGGGGCCGTTGAATGAGCAGTTCTTC. Translated, it gives CAGSTSGGPLNEQFF.

The chain recombines TRBV5-6 with TRBJ2-2, with 8 positions matching TRBD1. The trim removed 4 bases at V and 2 bases at J, leaving 7 bases unmatched. The CDR3 is made up of 16 amino acids. Germline V gene lookup returns CDR1 SGHDT and CDR2 YYEEEE. CDR3 coding DNA: TGTGCCAGCAGCCCCGGGGACAGGAGTAACACCGGGGAGCTGTTTTTT. Translated, it gives CASSPGDRSNTGELFF.

The chain joins TRBV12-3 or TRBV12-4 to TRBJ1-6; 8 bases align to TRBD1. After removal of 8 bases from V and 5 bases from J, the junction contained 8 bases not matched to a gene. CDR3 length equals 15 residues. CDR3 residues: CASQGQGKNNSPLHF. In nucleotides, the CDR3 is TGTGCCAGCCAAGGACAGGGAAAGAATAATTCACCCCTCCACTTT.

J is TRBJ1-2 and V is TRBV4-1; tentatively, D is TRBD1 (6 bases). The V gene's germline CDR1 is MGHRA and CDR2 YSYEKL. This CDR3 has 13 amino acids. V shed 1 base and J shed 6 bases, with 9 bases lying between them. In DNA form, the CDR3 reads TGCGCCAGCAGCCAAGGGGACAAGGATGGCTACACCTTC. Its translation is CASSQGDKDGYTF.

This clonotype turned up a few times. This chain joins TRBV6-2 or TRBV6-3 and TRBJ2-2, with 10 bases identical to TRBD2. CDR1 and CDR2 from the germline V gene are MNHEY and SVGEGT. The CDR3 spans 15 residues. The V gene end was trimmed by 6 bases and the J gene end by 4 bases; junction bases not matched to a gene: 5. CDR3 DNA sequence: TGTGCCAGCAGCCGACTAGCGGGTATCACCGGGGAGCTGTTTTTT. Protein product: CASSRLAGITGELFF.

This chain connects TRBV20-1 to TRBJ1-6, with 7 bases aligning to TRBD1. Trimming removed 3 bases from V and 3 bases from J; junction bases left unmatched: 8. The CDR3 consists of 16 residues. Germline V gives CDR1 DFQATT, CDR2 SNEGSKA (reference sequence). CDR3 sequence: CSASQTGRDYNSPLHF. CDR3 DNA sequence: TGCAGTGCTAGTCAGACAGGGCGGGACTATAATTCACCCCTCCACTTT.

Ten or more counts support this clonotype. The chain is built from TRBV20-1 and TRBJ2-1; D may correspond to TRBD1 or TRBD2 (6 bases each). Germline V gene sequence: CDR1 DFQATT, CDR2 SNEGSKA (reference sequence). The CDR3 contains 12 residues. Trimming removed 7 bases from V and 5 bases from J, with 12 bases in between. CDR3 in amino acids: CSEGGWDNEQFF. The CDR3, as DNA: TGCAGTGAGGGGGGATGGGACAATGAGCAGTTCTTC.

This clonotype was seen repeatedly, ten times or more. The J gene is TRBJ2-7, the V gene TRBV3-1; TRBD1 aligns across 7 bases. This CDR3 is built from 13 residues. With V trimmed by 5 bases and J by 6 bases, 7 bases remained unmatched. The V gene's germline CDR1 is LGHDT and CDR2 YNNKEL (reference sequence). CDR3 DNA sequence: TGTGCCAGCAGCTCACAGGGGTTCAGCGAGCAGTACTTC. As protein: CASSSQGFSEQYF.

J is TRBJ2-1 and V is TRBV7-9; 10 bases match TRBD1. V lost 1 base to trimming and J lost 3 bases; unmatched junction nucleotides: 6. This CDR3 spans 17 amino acids. Per germline, CDR1 SEHNR and CDR2 FQNEAQ (reference sequence). The CDR3 DNA sequence: TGTGCCAGCAGCTTAGTGCTGACAGGGGGCAACTACAATGAGCAGTTCTTC. The encoded protein is CASSLVLTGGNYNEQFF.

CDR3 sequence (DNA): TGTGCCAGCACCCCTTTGGCGGGGGGGCTTGATACGCAGTATTTT. This translates into CASTPLAGGLDTQYF. The chain is built from TRBV7-8 and TRBJ2-3; 9 positions match TRBD2. Unmatched junction bases numbered 11, after V lost 7 bases and J lost 6 bases. There are 15 residues in the CDR3. Germline CDR1 is SGHVS and CDR2 is FQNEAQ.

The chain combines TRBV7-6 with TRBJ2-3; D not resolved. The CDR3 spans 14 residues. Germline V gene sequence: CDR1 SGHVS, CDR2 FNYEAQ. V was shortened by 0 bases and J by 6 bases, with 10 bases between the two germline ends. CDR3: CASSLARGWDTQYF. Written as DNA, the CDR3 is TGTGCCAGCAGCTTAGCTCGTGGTTGGGATACGCAGTATTTT.

The chain couples TRBV5-1 to TRBJ1-2; TRBD1 is a possible D gene (5 bases). Looked up from germline, CDR1 is SGHRS and CDR2 is YFSETQ. The CDR3 length is 13 residues. Deletions cut 3 bases from V and 8 bases from J, with 14 bases between. CDR3 DNA: TGCGCCAGCAGCTCGGGATCTGGGGACGGCTACACCTTC. This encodes CASSSGSGDGYTF.

This clonotype was seen many times. The chain combines TRBV7-2 with TRBJ1-4; 7 nucleotides agree with TRBD1. The CDR3 loop spans 14 amino acids. Trimming removed 3 bases from V and 6 bases from J; junction bases left unmatched: 4. Germline loops: CDR1 SGHTA, CDR2 FQGNSA. The CDR3 protein is CASSFKGGYEKLFF. The CDR3 DNA sequence: TGTGCCAGCAGCTTTAAAGGGGGCTATGAAAAACTGTTTTTT. The entire variable domain, with the rest obtained from reference TRBV7-2 and TRBJ1-4, is as follows: GAGVSQSPSNKVTEKGKDVELRCDPISGHTALYWYRQSLGQGLEFLIYFQGNSAPDKSGLPSDRFSAERTGGSVSTLTIQRTQQEDSAVYLCASSFKGGYEKLFFGSGTQLSVL.

This clonotype was picked up many times. The chain employs TRBV5-1 and TRBJ2-2; D unclear. The V gene's germline CDR1 is SGHRS and CDR2 YFSETQ. Trimming stripped 7 bases from V and 3 bases from J, with 7 bases between. This CDR3 has 12 amino acids. The CDR3 DNA follows: TGCGCCAGCGGTATTTACACCGGGGAGCTGTTTTTT. It translates to CASGIYTGELFF.

This sequence joins TRBV3-1 and TRBJ2-5; D might be TRBD2 (6 bases). The last part of the DNA fits TRBJ2-7 better; the J call may be wrong. CDR3 length equals 15 residues. CDR1 LGHDT and CDR2 YNNKEL come from the germline V gene (reference sequence). The CDR3 reads CASSQEGGGENEQYF. The CDR3 DNA sequence: TGTGCCAGCAGCCAAGAGGGAGGCGGGGAGAACGAGCAGTACTTC.

This clonotype is a singleton in its sample. Just one base apart from a much larger clone, this may be a read error. The chain couples TRBV20-1 to TRBJ2-7, with TRBD2 matching over 7 bases. V lost 7 bases and J lost 2; bases outside the gene matches: 11. The germline V gene encodes CDR1 DFQATT and CDR2 SNEGSKA (reference sequence). There are 14 residues in the CDR3. CDR3 amino acids: CSVRKAGRAYEQYF. CDR3 in DNA: TGCAGTGTCCGCAAAGCGGGACGGGCCTACGAGCAGTACTTC.

The chain joins TRBV3-1 to TRBJ2-2; 7 bases match TRBD1. The germline V gene encodes CDR1 LGHDT and CDR2 YNNKEL (reference sequence). CDR3 length equals 16 residues. After removal of 1 base from V and 4 bases from J, the junction contained 6 bases not matched to a gene. In DNA, the CDR3 is TGTGCCAGCAGCCAAGTCTTGTCAGGGGGCACCGGGGAGCTGTTTTTT. Translation gives CASSQVLSGGTGELFF.

This clonotype was counted only a few times. The genes are TRBV6-1 and TRBJ1-2, with 7 nucleotides matching TRBD1. V lost 3 bases, J lost 0 bases, and 4 bases stayed unmatched. The germline V gene has CDR1 MNHNS and CDR2 SASEGT. CDR3 length equals 15 residues. The CDR3 nucleotides are TGTGCCAGCAGTGAGCGGGACAGACCTAACTATGGCTACACCTTC. Translation gives CASSERDRPNYGYTF.

The chain uses TRBV18 and TRBJ2-2; no clear D gene. Germline CDR1 and CDR2: KGHSH and LQKENI. This CDR3 has 16 residues. V was trimmed by 0 bases and J by 2 bases, leaving 10 bases between them. DNA for the CDR3: TGTGCCAGCTCACCACCGGTCCAGGTTAACACCGGGGAGCTGTTTTTT. It specifies CASSPPVQVNTGELFF.

This clonotype was seen repeatedly, ten times or more. The gene calls are TRBV7-2 and TRBJ2-1; unclear D gene. V was trimmed by 5 bases and J by 10 bases, leaving 15 bases between them. CDR1 and CDR2 from the germline V gene are SGHTA and FQGNSA. The CDR3 length is 13 residues. CDR3 sequence (DNA): TGTGCCAGCAGCGTAGTTACCGTGGCAGAGCAGTTCTTC. This gives the protein CASSVVTVAEQFF.

The CDR3 nucleotides read TGTGCCATCAGTGAGTCGACAGGGCGTACCTACGAGCAGTACTTC. Its translation: CAISESTGRTYEQYF. The rearrangement links TRBV10-3 to TRBJ2-7, with TRBD1 matching over 7 bases. Germline V lookup: CDR1 ENHRY, CDR2 SYGVKD. The CDR3 has 15 amino acids. Trimming cost V 0 bases and J 2 bases; bases outside gene matches: 4.

A note on this clonotype: A clone one base away is much larger, so this may be a read error. This rearrangement joins TRBV4-2 to TRBJ2-3; the D is unclear. Germline CDR1 LGHNA, CDR2 YNFKEQ. The CDR3 is 17 residues long. The CDR3 sequence is CARSQGLAGRKSDTQYF. DNA of the CDR3: TGTGCCCGCAGCCAAGGGTTGGCCGGGCGGAAATCTGATACGCAGTATTTT.

The gene calls are TRBV10-2 and TRBJ2-3, with D unclear. The CDR3 runs to 11 residues. Trimming left V 3 bases short and J 6 bases short, with 4 bases between. In germline, CDR1 is WSHSY, CDR2 SAAADI. The CDR3 DNA sequence: TGCGCCAGCAGTGACGGGGATACGCAGTATTTT. Amino acids: CASSDGDTQYF.